A single sample is the source of the 10 T cell receptor beta chains below, sequenced in a study of T-cell reconstitution after alpha-beta-depleted transplantation in children. Preparation of the TCRbeta library was carried out with unique molecular identifiers. TCRdb called the PCR reads again in MiXCR, with one record for every CDR3 protein. The sample yields roughly 240,000 distinct CDR3 sequences, 6.5% to 9% seen once. The material was PBMCs, mostly from graft donor cells, obtained 180 days after TCRalphabeta/CD19-depleted stem cell transplant. The receptor set was obtained from a male patient younger than 18 who had a stem cell transplant for acute lymphoblastic leukemia, so the T cells may come from the graft donor.

In this sample, this clonotype turned up a few times. This chain links TRBV12-3 or TRBV12-4 with TRBJ2-1; D unclear. V was clipped by 1 base and J by 14 bases, with 12 bases between them. CDR3 length: 12 amino acids. The CDR3 coding sequence is TGTGCCAGCAGTTTAGGTGGTCAACACGAGTTCTTC. Amino acid sequence: CASSLGGQHEFF.

This clonotype showed up many times. J is TRBJ1-1 and V is TRBV7-2; a weak D match, TRBD1 (5 bases). The ends were cut back, 0 bases at V and 7 bases at J, with 9 bases in the middle. The germline CDR1 and CDR2 sequences are SGHTA and FQGNSA. The CDR3 has 13 residues. CDR3 amino acids: CASSLAGGVEAFF. Written as DNA, the CDR3 is TGTGCCAGCAGCTTAGCGGGGGGAGTTGAAGCTTTCTTT. The variable domain in full, completed from reference TRBV7-2 and TRBJ1-1, reads GAGVSQSPSNKVTEKGKDVELRCDPISGHTALYWYRQSLGQGLEFLIYFQGNSAPDKSGLPSDRFSAERTGGSVSTLTIQRTQQEDSAVYLCASSLAGGVEAFFGQGTRLTVV.

A few counts support this clonotype. V and J are TRBV5-1 and TRBJ2-1; possibly TRBD1 for D (6 bases). CDR3 length: 13 amino acids. Trimming took off 6 bases at V and 6 bases at J, with 13 bases between the two ends. Germline lookup yields CDR1 SGHRS and CDR2 YFSETQ. The CDR3 DNA follows: TGCGCCAGCATGAAGGCAGGGGTCAATGAGCAGTTCTTC. It specifies CASMKAGVNEQFF.

This clonotype was picked up many times. V is TRBV15 and J is TRBJ2-1; 8 positions match TRBD2. The CDR3 has 14 amino acids. Germline CDR1 and CDR2: LNHNV and YYDKDF (reference sequence). The V and J ends lost 5 bases and 8 bases, in that order; junction bases with no gene match: 8. The CDR3 loop is CATSPGLGADEQFF. CDR3 DNA: TGTGCCACCAGCCCGGGACTAGGGGCTGATGAGCAGTTCTTC.

This clonotype was observed many times. The CDR3 region has the DNA TGCAGTGCTCTCCGGGGCAATGAGCAGTTCTTC. As protein: CSALRGNEQFF. The V call is TRBV20-1, the J call TRBJ2-1; D might be TRBD2 (5 bases). CDR1 and CDR2 (germline): DFQATT, SNEGSKA (reference sequence). Deletions cut 5 bases from V and 6 bases from J, with 8 bases between. This CDR3 contains 11 residues.

There are many counts of this clonotype. CDR3 region: CASSFRASGRNEQYF. The CDR3 coding sequence is TGTGCCAGCAGCTTCCGGGCTAGCGGGAGGAACGAGCAGTACTTC. The chain joins TRBV7-8 to TRBJ2-7; 11 bases line up with TRBD2. Germline V CDR1 and CDR2: SGHVS, FQNEAQ. The CDR3 runs to 15 residues. The V and J ends lost 3 bases and 5 bases, in that order; junction bases with no gene match: 6. The whole variable domain, filled in from reference TRBV7-8 and TRBJ2-7, reads GAGVSQSPRYKVAKRGQDVALRCDPISGHVSLFWYQQALGQGPEFLTYFQNEAQLDKSGLPSDRFFAERPEGSVSTLKIQRTQQEDSAVYLCASSFRASGRNEQYFGPGTRLTVT.

There are many counts of this clonotype. The genes are TRBV27 and TRBJ2-1; 7 bases agree with TRBD2. Germline V gene data show CDR1 as MNHEY and CDR2 as SMNVEV (reference sequence). Germline trimming cut 5 bases from V and 6 bases from J; bases unmatched to any gene: 7. CDR3 length equals 14 residues. The CDR3 DNA is TGTGCCAGCAGTCGGGGACTAACATCCAATGAGCAGTTCTTC. Protein: CASSRGLTSNEQFF.

This clonotype was counted at least ten times. The rearrangement uses TRBV3-1 and TRBJ2-7, with D hard to call. The CDR3 length is 13 residues. The germline V gene encodes CDR1 LGHDT and CDR2 YNNKEL (reference sequence). V shed 3 bases and J shed 2 bases, with 8 bases lying between them. CDR3 sequence: CASSQGWTYEQYF. DNA for the CDR3: TGTGCCAGCAGCCAGGGGTGGACCTACGAGCAGTACTTC.

V is TRBV14 and J is TRBJ2-5; 13 nucleotides match TRBD2. Germline CDR1 reads SGHDN; CDR2 reads FVKESK. Trimming cost V 0 bases and J 4 bases; bases outside gene matches: 20. The CDR3 spans 22 residues. CDR3 region: CASSQDRSLGLAGASSRETQYF. The CDR3, as DNA: TGTGCCAGCAGCCAAGATAGAAGTTTAGGACTAGCGGGAGCCTCGTCCAGAGAGACCCAGTACTTC.

This clonotype was seen a few times. The rearrangement joins TRBV27 to TRBJ2-1, with D possibly matching TRBD2 (6 bases). CDR3 size: 17 residues. Germline V gene lookup returns CDR1 MNHEY and CDR2 SMNVEV (reference sequence). V gave up 1 base and J gave up 6 bases, with 19 bases separating them. CDR3 protein: CASSLWPPEGRSNEQFF. CDR3 DNA: TGTGCCAGCAGTTTATGGCCCCCCGAGGGGAGGAGCAATGAGCAGTTCTTC.